This is a list of T cell receptor beta chains from one sample in a study of early stage breast cancer tumors. Profiling relied on immunoSEQ multiplex PCR, and the TCRdb table lists in-frame clones only, not all of them. Seen here are some 35,000 clones, less than 80% observed once, and the top ten hold less than 7.5%. Input material: blood. The source of these receptors is a person between 55 and 69 years old with breast cancer. Each CDR3 is given with its conserved first and last residue. A D gene is named only where the DNA matches it firmly. Expanded clones get a size class; other rows say once, few or many, or leave the size out.

v_call	clone_size	d_call	j_call	cdr3_nt	cdr3_aa
TRBV6-4	.	.	TRBJ2-2	TGTGCCAGCAGTGACAGGGACACCGGGGAGCTGTTTTTT	CASSDRDTGELFF
TRBV7-9	once	.	TRBJ2-3	TGTGCCAGCAGCTCATGGGTGGGTGGACCAGATACGCAGTATTTT	CASSSWVGGPDTQYF
TRBV2	.	TRBD1	TRBJ1-5	TGTGCCAGCCACCCGGGACAGACGACTGATCAGCCCCAGCATTTT	CASHPGQTTDQPQHF
TRBV30	.	.	TRBJ1-5	TGTGCCTGGAGTAGGGGGACAATCGGCAATCAGCCCCAGCATTTT	CAWSRGTIGNQPQHF
TRBV9	few	TRBD1	TRBJ2-2	TGTGCCAGCAGCCGACGACAGGGCCGCACCGGGGAGCTGTTTTTT	CASSRRQGRTGELFF
TRBV21-1	few	.	TRBJ1-1	TGTGCCAGCAGCAAGCCGGGACAAGGCTTCGAAGCTTTCTTT	CASSKPGQGFEAFF
TRBV19	.	TRBD2	TRBJ2-5	TGTGCCAGTAGTTGGACTAGCGGGAGGCAAGAGACCCAGTACTTC	CASSWTSGRQETQYF
TRBV9	few	.	TRBJ2-3	TGTGCCAGCAGCGTACCGGAAGGCACAGATACGCAGTATTTT	CASSVPEGTDTQYF
TRBV28	.	.	TRBJ2-7	TGTGCCAGCAGTCTCACCACCTACGAGCAGTACTTC	CASSLTTYEQYF
TRBV2	.	TRBD1	TRBJ1-3	TGTGCCAGCAGTAGACAGGGGGCTCGCTCTGGAAACACCATATATTTT	CASSRQGARSGNTIYF